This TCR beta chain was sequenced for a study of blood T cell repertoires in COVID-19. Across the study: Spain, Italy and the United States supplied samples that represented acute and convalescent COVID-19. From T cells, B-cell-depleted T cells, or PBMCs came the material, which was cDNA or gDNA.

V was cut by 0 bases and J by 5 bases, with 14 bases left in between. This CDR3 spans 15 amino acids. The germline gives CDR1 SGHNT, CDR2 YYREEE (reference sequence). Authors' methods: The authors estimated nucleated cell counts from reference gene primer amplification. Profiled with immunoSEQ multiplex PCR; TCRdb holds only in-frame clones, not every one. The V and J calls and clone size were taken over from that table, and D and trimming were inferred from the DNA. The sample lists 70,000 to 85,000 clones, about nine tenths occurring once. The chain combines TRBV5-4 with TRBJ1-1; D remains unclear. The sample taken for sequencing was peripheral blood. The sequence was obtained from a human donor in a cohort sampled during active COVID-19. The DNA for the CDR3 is TGTGCCAGCAGCTTGGGAGCAGGTTTCGAAACTGAAGCTTTCTTT. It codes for CASSLGAGFETEAFF.